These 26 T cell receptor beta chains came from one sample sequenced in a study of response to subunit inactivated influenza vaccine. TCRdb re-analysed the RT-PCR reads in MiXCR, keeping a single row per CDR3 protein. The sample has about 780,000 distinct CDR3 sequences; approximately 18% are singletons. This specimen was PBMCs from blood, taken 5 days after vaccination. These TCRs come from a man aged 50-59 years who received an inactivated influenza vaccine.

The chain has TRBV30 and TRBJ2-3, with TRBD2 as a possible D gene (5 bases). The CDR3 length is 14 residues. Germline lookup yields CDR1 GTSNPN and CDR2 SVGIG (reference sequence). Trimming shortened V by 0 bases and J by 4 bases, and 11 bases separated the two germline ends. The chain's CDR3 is CAWSVALGADTQYF. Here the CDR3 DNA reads TGTGCCTGGAGTGTAGCGCTGGGAGCAGATACGCAGTATTTT.

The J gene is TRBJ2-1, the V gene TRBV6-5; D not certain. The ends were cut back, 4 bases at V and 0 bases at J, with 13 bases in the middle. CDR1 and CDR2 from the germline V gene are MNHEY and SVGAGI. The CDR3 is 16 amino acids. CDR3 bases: TGTGCCAGCAGTTCCGACGACTCCAGCTCCTACAATGAGCAGTTCTTC. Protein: CASSSDDSSSYNEQFF.

The CDR3 protein is CATRTGGRTYEQYF. The CDR3 DNA follows: TGTGCCACCAGAACAGGGGGCCGAACCTACGAGCAGTACTTC. The chain carries TRBV24-1 and TRBJ2-7; 9 bases agree with TRBD1. From germline, CDR1 is KGHDR and CDR2 SFDVKD. The CDR3 totals 14 residues. Germline trimming cut 7 bases from V and 2 bases from J; bases unmatched to any gene: 5.

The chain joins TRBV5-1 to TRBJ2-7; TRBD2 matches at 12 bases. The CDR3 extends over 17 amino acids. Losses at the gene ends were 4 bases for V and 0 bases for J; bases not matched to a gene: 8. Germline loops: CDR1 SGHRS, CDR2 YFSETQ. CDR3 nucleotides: TGCGCCAGCAGCCCAGGGACTAGCGGGCCGCTCTCCTACGAGCAGTACTTC. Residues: CASSPGTSGPLSYEQYF.

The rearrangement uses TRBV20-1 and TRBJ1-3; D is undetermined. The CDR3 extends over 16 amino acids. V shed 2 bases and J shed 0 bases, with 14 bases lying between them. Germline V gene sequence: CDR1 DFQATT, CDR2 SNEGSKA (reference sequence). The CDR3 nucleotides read TGCAGTGCTAGATCGGGTCAAATAAGCTCTGGAAACACCATATATTTT. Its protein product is CSARSGQISSGNTIYF.

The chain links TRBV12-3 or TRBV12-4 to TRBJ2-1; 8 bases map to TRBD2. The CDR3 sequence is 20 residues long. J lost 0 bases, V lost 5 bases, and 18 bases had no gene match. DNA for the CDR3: TGTGCCAGCAGTCTCATGGTGGGGCGGGGGGCATCACCCTCCTACAATGAGCAGTTCTTC. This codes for CASSLMVGRGASPSYNEQFF.

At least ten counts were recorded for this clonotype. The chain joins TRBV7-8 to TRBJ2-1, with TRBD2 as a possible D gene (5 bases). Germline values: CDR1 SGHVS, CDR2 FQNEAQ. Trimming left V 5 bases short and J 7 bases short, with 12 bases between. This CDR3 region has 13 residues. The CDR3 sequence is CASSQESGNEQFF. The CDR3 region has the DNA TGTGCCAGCAGCCAGGAGTCGGGGAATGAGCAGTTCTTC. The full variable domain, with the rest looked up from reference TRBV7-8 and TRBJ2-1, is GAGVSQSPRYKVAKRGQDVALRCDPISGHVSLFWYQQALGQGPEFLTYFQNEAQLDKSGLPSDRFFAERPEGSVSTLKIQRTQQEDSAVYLCASSQESGNEQFFGPGTRLTVL.

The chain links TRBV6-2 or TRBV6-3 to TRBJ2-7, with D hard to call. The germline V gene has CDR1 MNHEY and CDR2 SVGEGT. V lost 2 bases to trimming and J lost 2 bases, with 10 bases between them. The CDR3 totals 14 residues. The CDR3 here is CASSYGSQAYEQYF. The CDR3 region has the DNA TGTGCCAGCAGTTACGGTAGTCAGGCCTACGAGCAGTACTTC.

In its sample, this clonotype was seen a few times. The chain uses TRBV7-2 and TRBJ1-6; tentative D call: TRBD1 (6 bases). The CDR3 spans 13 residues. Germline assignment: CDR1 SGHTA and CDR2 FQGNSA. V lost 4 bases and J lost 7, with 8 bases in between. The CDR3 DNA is TGTGCCAGCAGCTACGACAGGAATTCACCCCTCCACTTT. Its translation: CASSYDRNSPLHF.

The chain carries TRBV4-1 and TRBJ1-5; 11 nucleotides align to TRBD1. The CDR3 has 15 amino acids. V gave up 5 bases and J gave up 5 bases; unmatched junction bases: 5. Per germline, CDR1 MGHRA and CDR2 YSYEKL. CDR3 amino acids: CASSIRTGGYQPQHF. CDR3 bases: TGCGCCAGCAGCATAAGGACAGGGGGCTATCAGCCCCAGCATTTT.

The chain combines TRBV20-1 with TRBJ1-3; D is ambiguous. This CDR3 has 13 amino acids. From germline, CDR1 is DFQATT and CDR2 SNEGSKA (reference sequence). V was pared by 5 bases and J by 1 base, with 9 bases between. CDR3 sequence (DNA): TGCAGTGCTTCATCGGAATCTGGAAACACCATATATTTT. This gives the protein CSASSESGNTIYF.

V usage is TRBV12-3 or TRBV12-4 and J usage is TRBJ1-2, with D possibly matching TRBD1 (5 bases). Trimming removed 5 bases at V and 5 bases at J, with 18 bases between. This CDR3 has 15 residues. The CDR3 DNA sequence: TGTGCCAGCAGTACCTCCAGCAGGGCCAGGTATGGCTACACCTTC. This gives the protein CASSTSSRARYGYTF.

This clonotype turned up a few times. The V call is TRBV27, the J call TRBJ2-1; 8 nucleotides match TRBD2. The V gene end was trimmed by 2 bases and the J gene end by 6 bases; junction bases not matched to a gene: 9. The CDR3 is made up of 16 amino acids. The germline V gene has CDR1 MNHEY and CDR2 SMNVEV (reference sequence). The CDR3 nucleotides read TGTGCCAGCAGTTTAGTTTTGCCAGGACTAGCCAATGAGCAGTTCTTC. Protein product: CASSLVLPGLANEQFF.

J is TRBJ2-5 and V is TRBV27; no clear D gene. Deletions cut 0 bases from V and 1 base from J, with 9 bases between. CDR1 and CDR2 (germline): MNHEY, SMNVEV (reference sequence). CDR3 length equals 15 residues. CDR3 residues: CASSLSLPIQETQYF. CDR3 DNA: TGTGCCAGCAGTTTATCGCTTCCCATCCAAGAGACCCAGTACTTC.

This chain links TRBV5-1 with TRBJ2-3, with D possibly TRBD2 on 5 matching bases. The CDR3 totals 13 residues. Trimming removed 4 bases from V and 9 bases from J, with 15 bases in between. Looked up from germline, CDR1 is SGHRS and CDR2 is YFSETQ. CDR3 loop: CASSVNPTGTQYF. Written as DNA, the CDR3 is TGCGCCAGCAGCGTGAACCCTACGGGGACGCAGTATTTT.

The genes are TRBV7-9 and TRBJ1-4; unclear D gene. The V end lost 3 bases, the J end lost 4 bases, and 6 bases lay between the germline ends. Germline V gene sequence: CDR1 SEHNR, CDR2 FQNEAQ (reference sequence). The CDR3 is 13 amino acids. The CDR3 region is CASSLDVNEKLFF. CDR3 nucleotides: TGTGCCAGCAGCTTGGATGTTAATGAAAAACTGTTTTTT.

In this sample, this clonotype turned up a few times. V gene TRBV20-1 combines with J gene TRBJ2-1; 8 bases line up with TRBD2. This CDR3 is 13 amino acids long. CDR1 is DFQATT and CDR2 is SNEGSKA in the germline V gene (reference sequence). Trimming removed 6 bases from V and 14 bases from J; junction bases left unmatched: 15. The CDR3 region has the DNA TGCAGTGCGCCAAACGGACTAGCAGCGGTTAAGTTCTTC. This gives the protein CSAPNGLAAVKFF.

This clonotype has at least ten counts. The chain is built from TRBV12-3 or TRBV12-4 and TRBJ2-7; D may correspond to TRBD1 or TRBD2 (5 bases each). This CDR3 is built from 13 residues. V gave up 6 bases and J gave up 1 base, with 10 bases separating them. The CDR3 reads CASRIEGSYEQYF. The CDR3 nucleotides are TGTGCCAGCAGGATCGAGGGGTCCTACGAGCAGTACTTC.

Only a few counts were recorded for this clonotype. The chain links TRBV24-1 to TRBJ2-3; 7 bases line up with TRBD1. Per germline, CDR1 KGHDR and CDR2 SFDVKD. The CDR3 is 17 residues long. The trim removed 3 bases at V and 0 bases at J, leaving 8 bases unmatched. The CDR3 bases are TGTGCCACCAGTGATCCCGGGACAGTGGGAAGCACAGATACGCAGTATTTT. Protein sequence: CATSDPGTVGSTDTQYF.

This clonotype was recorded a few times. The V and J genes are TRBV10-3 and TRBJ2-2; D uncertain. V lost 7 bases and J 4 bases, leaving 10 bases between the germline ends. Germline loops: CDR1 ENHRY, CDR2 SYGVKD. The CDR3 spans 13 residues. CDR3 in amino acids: CAITPGRTGELFF. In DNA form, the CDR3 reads TGTGCCATCACCCCCGGACGCACCGGGGAGCTGTTTTTT.

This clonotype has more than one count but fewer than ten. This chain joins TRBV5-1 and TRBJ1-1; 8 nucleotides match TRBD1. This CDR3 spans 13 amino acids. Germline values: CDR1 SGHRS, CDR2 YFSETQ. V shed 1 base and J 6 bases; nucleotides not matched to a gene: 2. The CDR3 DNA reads TGCGCCAGCAGCTTGACAGGGGGGGCTGAAGCTTTCTTT. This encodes CASSLTGGAEAFF.

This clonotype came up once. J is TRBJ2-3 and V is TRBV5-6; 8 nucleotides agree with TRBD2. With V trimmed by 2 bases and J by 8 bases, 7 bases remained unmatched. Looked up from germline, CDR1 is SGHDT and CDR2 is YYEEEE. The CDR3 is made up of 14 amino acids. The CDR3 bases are TGTGCCAGCAGCTTTGGGGGACTAGACCTTACGCAGTATTTT. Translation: CASSFGGLDLTQYF. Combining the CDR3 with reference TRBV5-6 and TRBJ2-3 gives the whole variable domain DAGVTQSPTHLIKTRGQQVTLRCSPKSGHDTVSWYQQALGQGPQFIFQYYEEEERQRGNFPDRFSGHQFPNYSSELNVNALLLGDSALYLCASSFGGLDLTQYFGPGTRLTVL.

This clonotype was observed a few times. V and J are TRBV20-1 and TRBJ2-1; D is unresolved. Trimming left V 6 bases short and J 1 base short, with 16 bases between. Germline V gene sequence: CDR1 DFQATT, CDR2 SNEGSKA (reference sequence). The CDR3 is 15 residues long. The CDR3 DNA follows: TGCAGTGCCCCGGCACACGCGGAGTCCTACAATGAGCAGTTCTTC. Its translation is CSAPAHAESYNEQFF.

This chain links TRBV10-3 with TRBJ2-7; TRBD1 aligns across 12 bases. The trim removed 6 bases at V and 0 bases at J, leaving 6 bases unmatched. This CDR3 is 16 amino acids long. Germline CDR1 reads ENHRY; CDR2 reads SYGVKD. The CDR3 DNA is TGTGCCATCAGGGGACAGGGGGCACGAGTCTCCTACGAGCAGTACTTC. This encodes CAIRGQGARVSYEQYF.

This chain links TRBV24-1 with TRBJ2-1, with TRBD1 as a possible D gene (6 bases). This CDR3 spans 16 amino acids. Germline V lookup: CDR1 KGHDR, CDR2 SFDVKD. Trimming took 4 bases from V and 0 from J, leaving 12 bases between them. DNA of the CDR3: TGTGCCACCAGTGAAGCTACAGGGAACTCCTACAATGAGCAGTTCTTC. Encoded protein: CATSEATGNSYNEQFF.

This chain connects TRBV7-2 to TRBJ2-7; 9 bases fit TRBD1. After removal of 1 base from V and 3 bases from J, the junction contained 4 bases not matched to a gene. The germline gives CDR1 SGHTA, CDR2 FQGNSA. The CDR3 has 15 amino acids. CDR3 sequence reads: CASSLEQGAFYEQYF. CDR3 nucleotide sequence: TGTGCCAGCAGCTTAGAACAGGGGGCGTTCTACGAGCAGTACTTC.